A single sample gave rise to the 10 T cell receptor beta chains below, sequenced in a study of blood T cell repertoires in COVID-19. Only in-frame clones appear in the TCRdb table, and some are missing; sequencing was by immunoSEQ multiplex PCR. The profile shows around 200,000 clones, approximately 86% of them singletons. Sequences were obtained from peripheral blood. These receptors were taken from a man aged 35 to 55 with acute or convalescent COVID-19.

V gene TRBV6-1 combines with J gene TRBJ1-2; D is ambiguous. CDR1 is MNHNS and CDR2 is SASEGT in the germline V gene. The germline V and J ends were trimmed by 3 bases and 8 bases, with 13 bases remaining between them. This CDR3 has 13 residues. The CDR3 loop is CASSDLVEGGYTF. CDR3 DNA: TGTGCCAGCAGTGATCTTGTAGAGGGCGGCTACACCTTC.

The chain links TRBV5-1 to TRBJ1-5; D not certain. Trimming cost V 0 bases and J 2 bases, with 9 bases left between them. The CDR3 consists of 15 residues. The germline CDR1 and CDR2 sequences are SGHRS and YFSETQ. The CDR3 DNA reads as TGCGCCAGCAGCTTGGATCCCGGGGGCAATCAGCCCCAGCATTTT. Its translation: CASSLDPGGNQPQHF.

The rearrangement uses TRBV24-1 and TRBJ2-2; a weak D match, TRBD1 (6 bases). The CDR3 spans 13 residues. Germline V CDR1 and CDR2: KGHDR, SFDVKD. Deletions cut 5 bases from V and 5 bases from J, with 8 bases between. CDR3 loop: CATSGDITGELFF. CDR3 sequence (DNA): TGTGCCACCAGTGGGGACATTACCGGGGAGCTGTTTTTT.

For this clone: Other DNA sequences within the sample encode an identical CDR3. The CDR3 nucleotides read TGCAGCGGTCGGACAGGGGAAGAGACCCAGTACTTC. Protein: CSGRTGEETQYF. The rearrangement joins TRBV29-1 to TRBJ2-5; 9 nucleotides match TRBD1. Germline V CDR1 and CDR2: SQVTM, ANQGSEA. The V gene end was trimmed by 7 bases and the J gene end by 3 bases; junction bases not matched to a gene: 3. The CDR3 extends over 12 amino acids. The full variable domain, rest sourced from reference TRBV29-1 and TRBJ2-5, is SAVISQKPSRDICQRGTSLTIQCQVDSQVTMMFWYRQQPGQSLTLIATANQGSEATYESGFVIDKFPISRPNLTFSTLTVSNMSPEDSSIYLCSGRTGEETQYFGPGTRLLVL.

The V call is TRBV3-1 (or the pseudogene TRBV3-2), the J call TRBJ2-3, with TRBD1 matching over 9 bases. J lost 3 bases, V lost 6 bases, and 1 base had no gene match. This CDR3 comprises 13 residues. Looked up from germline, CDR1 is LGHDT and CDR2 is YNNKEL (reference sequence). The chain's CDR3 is CASSGQGTDTQYF. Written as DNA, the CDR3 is TGTGCCAGCAGTGGACAGGGGACAGATACGCAGTATTTT.

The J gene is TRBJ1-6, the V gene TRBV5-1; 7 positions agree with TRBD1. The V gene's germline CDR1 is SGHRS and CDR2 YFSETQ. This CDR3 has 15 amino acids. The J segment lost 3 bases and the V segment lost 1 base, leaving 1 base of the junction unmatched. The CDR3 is CASSLTGDYNSPLHF. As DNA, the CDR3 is TGCGCCAGCAGCTTGACAGGGGACTATAATTCACCCCTCCACTTT.

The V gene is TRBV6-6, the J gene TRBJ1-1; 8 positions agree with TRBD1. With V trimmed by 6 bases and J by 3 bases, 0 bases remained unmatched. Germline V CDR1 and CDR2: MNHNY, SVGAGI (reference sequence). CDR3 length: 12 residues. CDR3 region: CASRTGDTEAFF. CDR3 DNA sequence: TGTGCCAGCAGGACAGGGGACACTGAAGCTTTCTTT.

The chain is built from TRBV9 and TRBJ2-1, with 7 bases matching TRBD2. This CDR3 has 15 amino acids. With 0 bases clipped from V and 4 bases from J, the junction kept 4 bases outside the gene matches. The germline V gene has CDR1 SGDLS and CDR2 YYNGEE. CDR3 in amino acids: CASSVAASGYNEQFF. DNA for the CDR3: TGTGCCAGCAGCGTAGCGGCTAGCGGTTACAATGAGCAGTTCTTC. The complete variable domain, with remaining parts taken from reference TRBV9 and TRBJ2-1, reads DSGVTQTPKHLITATGQRVTLRCSPRSGDLSVYWYQQSLDQGLQFLIQYYNGEERAKGNILERFSAQQFPDLHSELNLSSLELGDSALYFCASSVAASGYNEQFFGPGTRLTVL.

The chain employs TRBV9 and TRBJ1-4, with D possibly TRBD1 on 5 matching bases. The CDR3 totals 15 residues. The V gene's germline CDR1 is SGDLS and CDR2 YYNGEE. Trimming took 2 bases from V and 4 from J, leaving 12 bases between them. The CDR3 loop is CASSVSGRDNEKLFF. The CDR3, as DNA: TGTGCCAGCAGCGTTTCAGGGCGGGATAATGAAAAACTGTTTTTT.

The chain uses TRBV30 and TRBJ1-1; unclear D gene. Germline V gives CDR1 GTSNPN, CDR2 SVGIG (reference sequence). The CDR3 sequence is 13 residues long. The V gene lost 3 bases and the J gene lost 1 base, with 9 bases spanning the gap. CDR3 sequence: CAWSRHRNTEAFF. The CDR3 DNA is TGTGCCTGGAGCAGACATAGGAACACTGAAGCTTTCTTT.